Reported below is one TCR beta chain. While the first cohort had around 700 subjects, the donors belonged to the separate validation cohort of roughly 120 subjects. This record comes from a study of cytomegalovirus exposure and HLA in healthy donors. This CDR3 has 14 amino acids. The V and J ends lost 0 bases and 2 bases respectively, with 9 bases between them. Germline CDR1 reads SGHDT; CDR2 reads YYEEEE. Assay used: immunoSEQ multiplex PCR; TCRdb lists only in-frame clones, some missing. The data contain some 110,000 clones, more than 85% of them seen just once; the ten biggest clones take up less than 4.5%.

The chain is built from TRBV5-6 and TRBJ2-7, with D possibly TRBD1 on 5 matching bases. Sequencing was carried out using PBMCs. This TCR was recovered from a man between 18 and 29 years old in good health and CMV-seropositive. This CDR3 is CASSLVGHTYEQYF. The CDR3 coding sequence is TGTGCCAGCAGCTTGGTGGGGCACACCTACGAGCAGTACTTC.